At least ten counts were recorded for the clone carrying this T cell receptor (beta chain). Its antigen remains unknown. The V gene end was trimmed by 9 bases and the J gene end by 4 bases; junction bases not matched to a gene: 1. The germline V gene encodes CDR1 SEHNR and CDR2 FQNEAQ (reference sequence). The CDR3 has 12 residues. This sample is part of a study of blood T cells in healthy people across ages. Study conclusions and caveats: Higher diversity, along with more naive CD4+ cells, distinguished long-lived donors from aged donors.

A second PCR, run for about 7 to 11 cycles, used a sample-barcoded 5' primer plus a J-beta primer mix. Using its own MiXCR run on the 5' RACE reads, TCRdb lists one record per CDR3 protein. The sample lists 650,000 to 800,000 distinct CDR3 sequences, around 45% occurring once. Donor samples were obtained from healthy Caucasian individuals from Russia, aged 6 to 90. This receptor was identified in a man in his sixties in good health. Sequencing input: blood. This chain connects TRBV7-9 to TRBJ2-5; 11 nucleotides line up with TRBD2. The CDR3 nucleotides are TGTGCCAGTACTAGCGGGGGAGAGACCCAGTACTTC. Protein sequence: CASTSGGETQYF.